Listed here are 29 T cell receptor beta chains from one sample, sequenced in a study of T cell repertoires in cytomegalovirus infection (dated by TCRdb to between 2018 and 2021). TCRdb shows the sequencer as Illumina HiSeq 1500. The public reads were reanalyzed by TCRdb: fastp trimming at Q25, MiXCR alignment, in-frame beta chains only. Rows are combined by CDR3 protein, so each entry shows the most common genes and DNA. This sample is represented by some 920,000 distinct CDR3 sequences; around a third of them were singletons. More than 12% of the sample is taken by the ten largest. Explained via the paper, the treatment or condition label denotes: in vitro stimulation with specific CMV peptide epitopes to enrich CMV-specific T cells. Their antigens are not known. The sample consisted of cultured CD8+ T cells from PBMCs, taken from culture after CMV antigen stimulation. The source of these receptors is a human donor in good health (CMV status not recorded). Some clones in this sample may be carry-over from other donors' samples.

The rearrangement uses TRBV7-9 and TRBJ2-3; 10 nucleotides agree with TRBD2. Unmatched junction bases numbered 7, after V lost 5 bases and J lost 2 bases. The CDR3 contains 16 residues. CDR1 is SEHNR, CDR2 FQNEAQ, per germline (reference sequence). As DNA, the CDR3 is TGTGCCAGCAGCCCGGTAGCGGGGGGCATCACAGATACGCAGTATTTT. It translates to CASSPVAGGITDTQYF.

The rearrangement uses TRBV19 and TRBJ1-1, with a tentative D call TRBD1 (5 bases). CDR1 and CDR2 from the germline V gene are LNHDA and SQIVND (reference sequence). The CDR3 spans 13 residues. Trimming took 4 bases from V and 11 from J, leaving 17 bases between them. The CDR3 nucleotides are TGTGCCAGTAGTACCTGGGGGTTCTCAGAGGCTTTCTTT. Its translation is CASSTWGFSEAFF.

In its sample, this clonotype was seen a few times. This CDR3 reads CASTLSGGARYNEQFF. The DNA for the CDR3 is TGTGCCAGCACCCTTAGCGGGGGGGCGCGGTACAATGAGCAGTTCTTC. This chain uses TRBV7-9 with TRBJ2-1; 11 nucleotides match TRBD2. This CDR3 spans 16 amino acids. V shed 7 bases, J shed 4 bases, and the junction held 9 bases outside the gene matches. The V gene's germline CDR1 is SEHNR and CDR2 FQNEAQ (reference sequence).

For the CDR3, the DNA is TGTGCCAGCAGCTTAGGGACCGGGGTAGCGGGGGCCAGCACCGGGGAGCTGTTTTTT. It encodes CASSLGTGVAGASTGELFF. The rearrangement joins TRBV7-6 to TRBJ2-2, with 9 bases fitting TRBD2. V dropped 1 base and J dropped 4; count of bases not matched to a gene: 13. This CDR3 is built from 19 residues. The germline V gene encodes CDR1 SGHVS and CDR2 FNYEAQ.

The rearrangement links TRBV10-2 to TRBJ1-2; 8 nucleotides align to TRBD1. CDR3 length: 13 residues. Germline V lookup: CDR1 WSHSY, CDR2 SAAADI. V shed 8 bases and J 6 bases; nucleotides not matched to a gene: 8. The CDR3 loop reads CASEDRGTHGYTF. CDR3 bases: TGCGCCAGCGAAGACAGGGGAACCCATGGCTACACCTTC.

There are many counts of this clonotype. The J gene is TRBJ1-1, the V gene TRBV7-6; tentatively, D is TRBD1 (6 bases). The germline gives CDR1 SGHVS, CDR2 FNYEAQ. The V and J ends lost 0 bases and 8 bases respectively, with 7 bases between them. The CDR3 has 12 residues. The CDR3 DNA follows: TGTGCCAGCAGCTTAGCGGACAGAGAAGCTTTCTTT. It is translated as CASSLADREAFF.

This clonotype turned up a few times. The V call is TRBV12-3 or TRBV12-4, the J call TRBJ1-2; D perhaps matches TRBD1 (6 bases). This CDR3 region has 17 residues. Trimming removed 5 bases from V and 2 bases from J, with 21 bases in between. CDR3 DNA sequence: TGTGCCAGCAGTCAGTCCGGACGACAGGACCTAAACTATGGCTACACCTTC. Its translation: CASSQSGRQDLNYGYTF.

The V gene is TRBV3-1, the J gene TRBJ1-1; weak D call: TRBD1 (6 bases). This CDR3 has 18 amino acids. The germline CDR1 and CDR2 sequences are LGHDT and YNNKEL (reference sequence). Trimming stripped 4 bases from V and 5 bases from J, with 26 bases between. CDR3 loop: CASSPFRAGEWSWTEAFF. The CDR3 DNA is TGTGCCAGCAGCCCTTTTAGGGCAGGGGAGTGGAGTTGGACTGAAGCTTTCTTT. Full variable domain (outside the CDR3, taken from reference TRBV3-1 and TRBJ1-1): DTAVSQTPKYLVTQMGNDKSIKCEQNLGHDTMYWYKQDSKKFLKIMFSYNNKELIINETVPNRFSPKSPDKAHLNLHINSLELGDSAVYFCASSPFRAGEWSWTEAFFGQGTRLTVV.

The genes are TRBV7-9 and TRBJ2-4; D may be TRBD1 (5 bases). CDR1 and CDR2 from the germline V gene are SEHNR and FQNEAQ (reference sequence). This CDR3 is 15 amino acids long. Trimming cost V 4 bases and J 1 base, with 11 bases left between them. In DNA, the CDR3 is TGTGCCAGCAGCTCCCCAGGGATGGCCAAAAACATTCAGTACTTC. Its protein product is CASSSPGMAKNIQYF.

In the case of this clonotype: This may come from a read error, since a much larger clone is one base off. The V call is TRBV7-2, the J call TRBJ2-1, with 7 bases lining up with TRBD1. CDR3 length: 14 residues. Germline-derived CDR1 and CDR2 are SGHTA and FQGNSA. The CDR3 sequence is CVSTGTEFYNEQFF. The CDR3 bases are TGTGTCAGTACCGGGACAGAGTTCTACAATGAGCAGTTCTTC.

A word on this clonotype: The junction shows a germline mismatch at one end, possibly a read error. The V and J genes are TRBV7-6 and TRBJ2-3; D might be TRBD2 (5 bases). The CDR3 loop spans 16 amino acids. The germline CDR1 and CDR2 sequences are SGHVS and FNYEAQ. The CDR3 nucleotides read TGTGCTAGCAGCTTAGGAGGCCCGGGCAGCACAGATACGCAGTATTTT. Its translation is CASSLGGPGSTDTQYF. The full variable domain, completed using reference TRBV7-6 and TRBJ2-3, is GAGVSQSPRYKVTKRGQDVALRCDPISGHVSLYWYRQALGQGPEFLTYFNYEAQQDKSGLPNDRFSAERPEGSISTLTIQRTEQRDSAMYRCASSLGGPGSTDTQYFGPGTRLTVL.

The chain employs TRBV2 and TRBJ2-2; TRBD1 is a possible D gene (5 bases). V was trimmed by 8 bases and J by 4 bases, leaving 11 bases between them. Germline values: CDR1 SNHLY, CDR2 FYNNEI. The CDR3 runs to 13 residues. CDR3 region: CASWGRVTGELFF. As DNA, the CDR3 is TGTGCCAGCTGGGGCAGGGTCACCGGGGAGCTGTTTTTT. The full variable domain, in which reference TRBV2 and TRBJ2-2 provide the parts outside the CDR3, is EPEVTQTPSHQVTQMGQEVILRCVPISNHLYFYWYRQILGQKVEFLVSFYNNEISEKSEIFDDQFSVERPDGSNFTLKIRSTKLEDSAMYFCASWGRVTGELFFGEGSRLTVL.

This chain uses TRBV15 with TRBJ1-4; no clear D. Per the germline V gene, CDR1 is LNHNV and CDR2 is YYDKDF (reference sequence). This CDR3 is built from 14 residues. The ends were cut back, 2 bases at V and 8 bases at J, with 12 bases in the middle. DNA for the CDR3: TGTGCCACCAGCAGACTTACTCGGCGGGAAAAACTGTTTTTT. This encodes CATSRLTRREKLFF.

This clonotype was detected ten times or more. The rearrangement links TRBV7-2 to TRBJ2-2; TRBD2 aligns across 7 bases. CDR1 is SGHTA and CDR2 is FQGNSA in the germline V gene. With 4 bases clipped from V and 3 bases from J, the junction kept 5 bases outside the gene matches. The length of the CDR3 is 15 residues. CDR3 in amino acids: CASSSGTMDTGELFF. CDR3 coding DNA: TGTGCCAGCAGCTCCGGGACTATGGACACCGGGGAGCTGTTTTTT.

The V call is TRBV27, the J call TRBJ1-2; possible D gene TRBD1, 5 bases. Trimming pared 1 base from V and 8 bases from J, leaving 14 bases between. In germline, CDR1 is MNHEY, CDR2 SMNVEV (reference sequence). The CDR3 extends over 14 amino acids. The CDR3 DNA is TGTGCCAGCAGTTTATATTTCCGGGGGGACGGCTACACCTTC. It specifies CASSLYFRGDGYTF.

This chain joins TRBV28 and TRBJ2-7; D might be TRBD1 (6 bases). V dropped 2 bases and J dropped 3 bases, with 8 bases sitting between them. The length of the CDR3 is 13 residues. The V gene's germline CDR1 is MDHEN and CDR2 SYDVKM. CDR3 nucleotide sequence: TGTGCCAGCAGTTTACAGGGGAACTACGAGCAGTACGTC. Its translation is CASSLQGNYEQYV.

This clonotype has more than one count but fewer than ten. The chain links TRBV6-6 to TRBJ1-4, with D tentatively TRBD1 (6 bases). The CDR3 runs to 16 residues. The V end was cut by 6 bases, the J end by 7 bases, with 21 bases between. CDR1 and CDR2 from the germline V gene are MNHNY and SVGAGI (reference sequence). This CDR3 reads CASSPQTGPRSEKLFF. For the CDR3, the DNA is TGTGCCAGCAGCCCCCAGACAGGACCGCGGAGTGAAAAACTGTTTTTT.

The gene calls are TRBV19 and TRBJ1-1; D call uncertain. Trimming removed 2 bases from V and 6 bases from J, with 13 bases in between. This CDR3 is built from 14 residues. From germline, CDR1 is LNHDA and CDR2 SQIVND (reference sequence). This CDR3 is CASSISRRSPEAFF. The CDR3 DNA follows: TGTGCCAGTAGTATAAGCAGAAGGTCCCCTGAAGCTTTCTTT.

The CDR3 DNA is TGTGCCAGCAGTGACGGGACTAGCAATGAGCAGTTCTTC. It is translated as CASSDGTSNEQFF. The chain employs TRBV6-4 and TRBJ2-1, with 8 bases aligning to TRBD2. The ends lost 2 bases at V and 6 bases at J; junction bases unmatched: 0. Looked up from germline, CDR1 is MRHNA and CDR2 is SNTAGT. This CDR3 has 13 amino acids.

This chain joins TRBV10-3 and TRBJ2-7; no firm D call. Germline V lookup: CDR1 ENHRY, CDR2 SYGVKD. The V end lost 7 bases, the J end lost 1 base, and 17 bases lay between the germline ends. The CDR3 covers 15 residues. The CDR3 DNA follows: TGTGCCATCACCGTTGGGTCCAGAAATTCCTACGAGCAGTACTTC. Amino acids: CAITVGSRNSYEQYF.

Ten or more counts support this clonotype. The CDR3, as DNA: TGTGCCAGCAGCTTATATGACCTAGCGGGGGCCCCTCTAGCCAAAAACATTCAGTACTTC. It encodes CASSLYDLAGAPLAKNIQYF. The genes are TRBV7-9 and TRBJ2-4, with 10 bases that match TRBD2. The CDR3 consists of 20 residues. J lost 0 bases, V lost 2 bases, and 13 bases had no gene match. Germline assignment: CDR1 SEHNR and CDR2 FQNEAQ (reference sequence).

V gene TRBV4-3 combines with J gene TRBJ1-2; TRBD1 matches 9 bases. Germline assignment: CDR1 LGHNA and CDR2 YSLEER. CDR3 length: 14 amino acids. V lost 3 bases and J lost 7; bases outside the gene matches: 6. This CDR3 reads CASSQDRGKSGYTF. CDR3 DNA: TGCGCCAGCAGCCAGGACAGGGGAAAGAGTGGCTACACCTTC.

The V and J genes are TRBV10-3 and TRBJ2-5, with 7 bases fitting TRBD2. Germline assignment: CDR1 ENHRY and CDR2 SYGVKD. The length of the CDR3 is 15 residues. Trimming at V came to 1 base and at J to 2 bases, leaving 4 bases not matched to a gene. CDR3 in amino acids: CAISEFAGEQETQYF. CDR3 DNA sequence: TGTGCCATCAGTGAGTTTGCGGGGGAACAAGAGACCCAGTACTTC.

The table lists this clonotype with many counts. The chain uses TRBV7-6 and TRBJ2-2, with 7 positions matching TRBD2. The CDR3 runs to 14 residues. Germline loops: CDR1 SGHVS, CDR2 FNYEAQ. Trimming at V came to 2 bases and at J to 6 bases, leaving 3 bases not matched to a gene. The CDR3 is CASSLMGGSGELFF. CDR3 sequence (DNA): TGTGCCAGCAGCTTAATGGGGGGGTCCGGGGAGCTGTTTTTT.

This chain's CDR3 is CASSEGQGSGELFF. The CDR3 DNA sequence: TGTGCCAGCAGTGAGGGACAGGGCTCCGGGGAGCTGTTTTTT. The chain recombines TRBV6-4 with TRBJ2-2; 9 positions match TRBD1. This CDR3 has 14 residues. The germline V gene encodes CDR1 MRHNA and CDR2 SNTAGT. Trimming took 3 bases from V and 6 from J; bases not matched to a gene: 2.

As concerns this clonotype: One end of the junction does not line up with germline, which may come from a read error. This chain links TRBV7-7 with TRBJ2-2; possibly TRBD2 for D (7 bases). CDR1 and CDR2 (germline): SSHAT, FNYEAQ (reference sequence). The CDR3 is made up of 15 amino acids. The CDR3 sequence: CASSPMGGGFGELFF. The CDR3 nucleotides read TGTGCTAGCAGCCCCATGGGGGGGGGCTTTGGGGAGCTGTTTTTT. The whole variable domain, filled in from reference TRBV7-7 and TRBJ2-2, reads GAGVSQSPRYKVTKRGQDVTLRCDPISSHATLYWYQQALGQGPEFLTYFNYEAQPDKSGLPSDRFSAERPEGSISTLTIQRTEQRDSAMYRCASSPMGGGFGELFFGEGSRLTVL.

This clonotype was observed a single time. One end of the junction is discordant with germline, which a read error may explain. This chain joins TRBV19 and TRBJ2-5, with D tentatively TRBD2 (6 bases). The CDR3 has 15 residues. Germline V gives CDR1 LNHDA, CDR2 SQIVND (reference sequence). CDR3 sequence: CVSSLFASEGMTQYF. CDR3 DNA: TGTGTCAGTAGTCTCTTTGCCTCGGAGGGTATGACCCAGTACTTC.

V is TRBV6-6 and J is TRBJ2-1; D could derive from TRBD1 or TRBD2 (5 bases each). Trimming took 0 bases from V and 3 from J, leaving 12 bases between them. Germline lookup yields CDR1 MNHNY and CDR2 SVGAGI (reference sequence). The CDR3 spans 16 residues. CDR3: CASSYSTGGGYNEQFF. In DNA, the CDR3 is TGTGCCAGCAGTTACTCGACGGGTGGGGGCTACAATGAGCAGTTCTTC.

This clonotype was detected many times. The chain couples TRBV7-8 to TRBJ2-3, with D unresolved. Per germline, CDR1 SGHVS and CDR2 FQNEAQ. The CDR3 has 14 residues. Deletions cut 1 base from V and 5 bases from J, with 10 bases between. The CDR3 DNA is TGTGCCAGCAGCTTAGTGGCACCTCGAGATACGCAGTATTTT. Its translation is CASSLVAPRDTQYF.